Following are 25 T cell receptor beta chains from one sample sequenced in a study of cytomegalovirus exposure and HLA in healthy donors. Researchers ran the PCR with 60 Vbeta and 13 Jbeta primers. Clones were sequenced by immunoSEQ multiplex PCR, and TCRdb holds only the in-frame ones, with some missing. The sample shows about 150,000 clones, about 75% of them seen only once. Sequenced: PBMCs. Receptors were obtained from a man between 60 and 70 years old in good health and CMV-seronegative.

This rearrangement joins TRBV30 to TRBJ2-3, with 8 bases aligning to TRBD2. V shed 2 bases and J 6 bases; nucleotides not matched to a gene: 4. Germline CDR1 is GTSNPN and CDR2 is SVGIG (reference sequence). This CDR3 region has 13 residues. The CDR3 nucleotides read TGTGCCTGGAGTAGGCTAGCGGGTGATACGCAGTATTTT. Translation: CAWSRLAGDTQYF.

The rearrangement links TRBV11-2 to TRBJ2-7, with 7 bases identical to TRBD2. Germline lookup yields CDR1 SGHAT and CDR2 FQNNGV. V shed 5 bases, J shed 2 bases, and the junction held 9 bases outside the gene matches. CDR3 length equals 15 residues. CDR3 coding DNA: TGTGCCAGCAGCCTGAAGGTGGGGGGGACCTACGAGCAGTACTTC. Amino acid sequence: CASSLKVGGTYEQYF. The variable domain in full, completed from reference TRBV11-2 and TRBJ2-7, reads EAGVAQSPRYKIIEKRQSVAFWCNPISGHATLYWYQQILGQGPKLLIQFQNNGVVDDSQLPKDRFSAERLKGVDSTLKIQPAKLEDSAVYLCASSLKVGGTYEQYFGPGTRLTVT.

This clone has only a few counts. This chain connects TRBV2 to TRBJ1-5; TRBD1 agrees at 9 bases. The CDR3 totals 22 residues. Trimming cost V 8 bases and J 4 bases; bases outside gene matches: 30. Per the germline V gene, CDR1 is SNHLY and CDR2 is FYNNEI. The CDR3 loop reads CASYRGPDDPPGQGAQNQPQHF. The DNA for the CDR3 is TGTGCCAGCTACCGTGGTCCCGACGACCCGCCGGGACAGGGAGCGCAAAATCAGCCCCAGCATTTT.

This sequence joins TRBV28 and TRBJ1-3; tentatively, D is TRBD1 (6 bases). V lost 4 bases and J 4 bases, leaving 17 bases between the germline ends. This CDR3 spans 16 amino acids. CDR1 MDHEN and CDR2 SYDVKM come from the germline V gene. The CDR3 bases are TGTGCCAGCAGTTCGCCCGGGACATCAGCAGGAAACACCATATATTTT. It yields the protein CASSSPGTSAGNTIYF.

The chain carries TRBV12-5 and TRBJ2-7, with TRBD1 identical over 9 bases. The CDR3 loop spans 15 amino acids. Germline CDR1 is LGHNT and CDR2 is FRNRAP. J gave up 3 bases and V 1 base, and 4 bases lay outside the gene matches. The CDR3 region is CASGLGTGALYEQYF. As DNA, the CDR3 is TGTGCTAGTGGTTTGGGGACAGGGGCCCTCTACGAGCAGTACTTC.

The rearrangement uses TRBV4-3 and TRBJ2-2, with D possibly being TRBD1 (5 bases). V dropped 0 bases and J dropped 4 bases, with 9 bases sitting between them. Per germline, CDR1 LGHNA and CDR2 YSLEER. CDR3 length: 15 residues. CDR3 sequence reads: CASSQEKGVTGELFF. The CDR3 DNA reads TGCGCCAGCAGCCAAGAGAAAGGGGTCACCGGGGAGCTGTTTTTT.

This chain links TRBV6-5 with TRBJ1-1, with 7 nucleotides matching TRBD1. Germline trimming cut 6 bases from V and 11 bases from J; bases unmatched to any gene: 9. The germline gives CDR1 MNHEY, CDR2 SVGAGI. The length of the CDR3 is 12 residues. The CDR3 protein is CASRGVTGWAFF. DNA of the CDR3: TGTGCCAGCAGGGGTGTGACAGGGTGGGCTTTCTTT.

The V and J genes are TRBV9 and TRBJ2-1; a possible D gene is TRBD1 (6 bases). V lost 0 bases and J 5 bases, leaving 12 bases between the germline ends. The CDR3 runs 15 residues. Germline V gene sequence: CDR1 SGDLS, CDR2 YYNGEE. The CDR3: CASSVEQGSNNEQFF. The CDR3 DNA reads as TGTGCCAGCAGCGTAGAACAGGGTAGTAACAATGAGCAGTTCTTC.

The chain's CDR3 is CASSGSRGLDTEAFF. CDR3 in DNA: TGTGCCAGCAGCGGTAGTAGGGGGTTGGACACTGAAGCTTTCTTT. The rearrangement uses TRBV9 and TRBJ1-1, with D tentatively TRBD1 (6 bases). Germline assignment: CDR1 SGDLS and CDR2 YYNGEE. V lost 3 bases to trimming and J lost 3 bases, with 15 bases between them. The CDR3 spans 15 residues.

The gene calls are TRBV5-1 and TRBJ2-7, with unresolved D. CDR3 length: 12 residues. From germline, CDR1 is SGHRS and CDR2 YFSETQ. V dropped 0 bases and J dropped 7 bases, with 8 bases sitting between them. The CDR3 sequence: CASSLDSREQYF. The DNA of the CDR3 is TGCGCCAGCAGCTTGGACTCTCGAGAGCAGTACTTC.

V gene TRBV28 combines with J gene TRBJ1-1; D remains unclear. Germline V gene data show CDR1 as MDHEN and CDR2 as SYDVKM. Deletions cut 3 bases from V and 2 bases from J, with 13 bases between. CDR3 length equals 15 residues. The CDR3 bases are TGTGCCAGCAGTTTGCGAAGAGGGTATAACACTGAAGCTTTCTTT. It encodes CASSLRRGYNTEAFF. The full variable domain, rest sourced from reference TRBV28 and TRBJ1-1, is DVKVTQSSRYLVKRTGEKVFLECVQDMDHENMFWYRQDPGLGLRLIYFSYDVKMKEKGDIPEGYSVSREKKERFSLILESASTNQTSMYLCASSLRRGYNTEAFFGQGTRLTVV.

This clone was observed a handful of times. J is TRBJ1-4 and V is TRBV30, with D possibly being TRBD1 (5 bases). Germline V gives CDR1 GTSNPN, CDR2 SVGIG (reference sequence). This CDR3 contains 13 residues. Trimming took off 4 bases at V and 8 bases at J, with 14 bases between the two ends. The CDR3, as DNA: TGTGCCTGGAACAGGCGGAGGGGAGAAAAACTGTTTTTT. This sequence encodes CAWNRRRGEKLFF.

This clone has just one count. This sequence joins TRBV5-4 and TRBJ2-5, with 7 positions matching TRBD1. V shed 4 bases and J 2 bases; nucleotides not matched to a gene: 8. This CDR3 is 15 amino acids long. Germline CDR1 reads SGHNT; CDR2 reads YYREEE (reference sequence). The CDR3 nucleotides read TGTGCCAGCAGCCCCCGGGACAGATCTCAAGAGACCCAGTACTTC. Its translation: CASSPRDRSQETQYF.

The chain has TRBV28 and TRBJ1-2, with TRBD1 matching over 7 bases. This CDR3 comprises 14 residues. V was clipped by 5 bases and J by 2 bases; unmatched bases: 5. CDR1 is MDHEN and CDR2 is SYDVKM in the germline V gene. This chain's CDR3 is CASSVAGGNYGYTF. CDR3 coding DNA: TGTGCCAGCAGTGTCGCAGGGGGGAACTATGGCTACACCTTC.

The chain joins TRBV4-2 to TRBJ1-1; D might be TRBD1 (6 bases). The V gene lost 4 bases and the J gene lost 0 bases, with 15 bases spanning the gap. The germline CDR1 and CDR2 sequences are LGHNA and YNFKEQ. CDR3 length equals 16 residues. This chain's CDR3 is CASSPNGRTVNTEAFF. The CDR3 coding sequence is TGTGCCAGCAGCCCTAACGGTAGGACAGTGAACACTGAAGCTTTCTTT.

V gene TRBV5-6 combines with J gene TRBJ2-7, with D tentatively TRBD1 (5 bases). V was clipped by 1 base and J by 0 bases, with 14 bases between them. The germline gives CDR1 SGHDT, CDR2 YYEEEE. The CDR3 is 16 amino acids. As DNA, the CDR3 is TGTGCCAGCAGCTTGAGGACATCTTATTTCTCCTACGAGCAGTACTTC. Its translation: CASSLRTSYFSYEQYF.

This chain connects TRBV29-1 to TRBJ2-1; TRBD2 agrees at 7 bases. The germline V gene encodes CDR1 SQVTM and CDR2 ANQGSEA. The CDR3 spans 14 residues. The ends lost 1 base at V and 8 bases at J; junction bases unmatched: 8. CDR3 region: CSVEVLGEGDEQFF. The CDR3 nucleotides read TGCAGCGTTGAAGTGCTAGGGGAGGGTGATGAGCAGTTCTTC.

The chain combines TRBV5-1 with TRBJ2-7; D is unresolved. CDR1 is SGHRS and CDR2 is YFSETQ in the germline V gene. Trimming took off 1 base at V and 6 bases at J, with 11 bases between the two ends. This CDR3 region has 13 residues. In nucleotides, the CDR3 is TGCGCCAGCAGCTTGAACAGCCCACTCGAGCAGTACTTC. The encoded protein is CASSLNSPLEQYF.

This chain connects TRBV19 to TRBJ2-1, with TRBD2 matching 7 bases. CDR1 is LNHDA and CDR2 is SQIVND in the germline V gene (reference sequence). The V gene end was trimmed by 4 bases and the J gene end by 3 bases; junction bases not matched to a gene: 3. CDR3 length: 14 residues. The CDR3 protein is CASSRLAFYNEQFF. CDR3 DNA sequence: TGTGCCAGTAGTAGACTAGCCTTCTACAATGAGCAGTTCTTC.

Details on this clone: Other DNA sequences in this specimen translate into the identical CDR3. The rearrangement uses TRBV7-2 and TRBJ1-1, with D unclear. The CDR3 consists of 14 residues. Germline V gene sequence: CDR1 SGHTA, CDR2 FQGNSA. Trimming removed 5 bases at V and 1 base at J, with 11 bases between. The DNA for the CDR3 is TGTGCCAGCAGCCTGGCCGGGAGGAACACTGAAGCTTTCTTT. This encodes CASSLAGRNTEAFF.

This clone was detected only a few times. The chain carries TRBV5-6 and TRBJ1-5, with no clear D. Germline V gives CDR1 SGHDT, CDR2 YYEEEE. Trimming left V 1 base short and J 3 bases short, with 8 bases between. The CDR3 runs to 14 residues. CDR3 in amino acids: CASSLRGNNQPQHF. The CDR3, as DNA: TGTGCCAGCAGCTTGAGAGGTAACAATCAGCCCCAGCATTTT.

The chain carries TRBV2 and TRBJ1-4; the match to TRBD1 covers 10 bases. CDR1 and CDR2 (germline): SNHLY, FYNNEI. The ends lost 10 bases at V and 6 bases at J; junction bases unmatched: 2. There are 12 residues in the CDR3. The DNA for the CDR3 is TGTGCCACCGGGACAGGGGATGAAAAACTGTTTTTT. It yields the protein CATGTGDEKLFF.

The genes are TRBV28 and TRBJ2-7; TRBD2 matches 9 bases. Trimming at V came to 3 bases and at J to 3 bases, leaving 3 bases not matched to a gene. There are 14 residues in the CDR3. CDR1 MDHEN and CDR2 SYDVKM come from the germline V gene. This CDR3 reads CASSFSGSVYEQYF. As DNA, the CDR3 is TGTGCCAGCAGTTTTAGCGGGAGTGTCTACGAGCAGTACTTC.

The CDR3 bases are TGCGCCAGCAGCCAAGATGTGGGACACTCCTACGAGCAGTACTTC. Its translation: CASSQDVGHSYEQYF. The V gene is TRBV4-3, the J gene TRBJ2-7; D may be TRBD1 (6 bases). The V end was cut by 0 bases, the J end by 0 bases, with 9 bases between. CDR1 and CDR2 from the germline V gene are LGHNA and YSLEER. The CDR3 length is 15 residues.

This clone came up once. The chain carries TRBV27 and TRBJ2-5; the match to TRBD2 covers 7 bases. The DNA end is a closer match to TRBJ2-7, so the J assignment may be wrong. The CDR3 extends over 15 amino acids. Germline V CDR1 and CDR2: MNHEY, SMNVEV (reference sequence). CDR3 region: CASRGVAGVGYEQYF. CDR3 DNA sequence: TGTGCCAGCAGAGGAGTTGCGGGAGTGGGCTACGAGCAGTACTTC.